One and the same sample provided the 25 T cell receptor beta chains below, sequenced in a study of blood T cell repertoires in COVID-19. The data were produced by immunoSEQ multiplex PCR, yet TCRdb's version contains in-frame clones alone and is incomplete. The repertoire consists of roughly 180,000 clones, with roughly three quarters occurring once and the leading ten covering roughly 7.8%. Sequencing was carried out using peripheral blood. The source is a woman aged 45-60 years with active or convalescent COVID-19.

J is TRBJ1-1 and V is TRBV3-1 (or the pseudogene TRBV3-2); TRBD1 aligns across 8 bases. The V gene's germline CDR1 is LGHDT and CDR2 YNNKEL (reference sequence). V lost 4 bases and J lost 5; bases outside the gene matches: 0. This CDR3 is 12 amino acids long. The CDR3 region has the DNA TGTGCCAGCAGCCGGGACAGGACTGAAGCTTTCTTT. This codes for CASSRDRTEAFF.

This clone was counted a few times. The genes are TRBV18 and TRBJ2-7; D perhaps matches TRBD1 (6 bases). Germline CDR1 KGHSH, CDR2 LQKENI. CDR3 length equals 14 residues. V gave up 3 bases and J gave up 4 bases, with 13 bases separating them. The CDR3 DNA is TGTGCCAGCTCACCGTTGGACAGATCATACGAGCAGTACTTC. Translated: CASSPLDRSYEQYF.

The table lists this clone with a count of one. The V gene is TRBV18, the J gene TRBJ1-1; tentative D call: TRBD1 (5 bases). This CDR3 has 14 amino acids. Germline values: CDR1 KGHSH, CDR2 LQKENI. Trimming took 3 bases from V and 4 from J, leaving 12 bases between them. The CDR3 loop reads CASSPGGARTEAFF. The CDR3 DNA is TGTGCCAGCTCACCCGGAGGGGCGCGCACTGAAGCTTTCTTT.

V gene TRBV9 combines with J gene TRBJ2-2; maybe TRBD1 (6 bases). V lost 2 bases, J lost 5 bases, and 13 bases lay in between. The CDR3 has 15 residues. Germline values: CDR1 SGDLS, CDR2 YYNGEE. The CDR3 sequence is CASSVNGGVTGELFF. The CDR3 DNA reads as TGTGCCAGCAGCGTGAATGGGGGCGTAACCGGGGAGCTGTTTTTT. The full variable domain, its missing parts supplied by reference TRBV9 and TRBJ2-2, is DSGVTQTPKHLITATGQRVTLRCSPRSGDLSVYWYQQSLDQGLQFLIQYYNGEERAKGNILERFSAQQFPDLHSELNLSSLELGDSALYFCASSVNGGVTGELFFGEGSRLTVL.

The genes are TRBV5-6 and TRBJ2-5, with 8 bases lining up with TRBD2. V lost 0 bases and J lost 6; bases outside the gene matches: 4. The germline CDR1 and CDR2 sequences are SGHDT and YYEEEE. The CDR3 totals 14 residues. The CDR3: CASSLVSGTKTQYF. The CDR3 DNA follows: TGTGCCAGCAGCTTGGTTAGCGGGACGAAGACCCAGTACTTC. The whole variable domain, filled in from reference TRBV5-6 and TRBJ2-5, reads DAGVTQSPTHLIKTRGQQVTLRCSPKSGHDTVSWYQQALGQGPQFIFQYYEEEERQRGNFPDRFSGHQFPNYSSELNVNALLLGDSALYLCASSLVSGTKTQYFGPGTRLLVL.

The rearrangement links TRBV9 to TRBJ2-7, with a possible D match to TRBD1 (8 bases). The CDR3 sequence is 14 residues long. In germline, CDR1 is SGDLS, CDR2 YYNGEE. V lost 2 bases, J lost 7 bases, and 16 bases lay in between. In DNA, the CDR3 is TGTGCCAGCAGCGTGAGGACAGGGAGGGTGGAGCAGTACTTC. Its translation is CASSVRTGRVEQYF.

In DNA, the CDR3 is TGTGCCAGTATTTGGGGAGCGGATAGCAATCAGCCCCAGCATTTT. It is translated as CASIWGADSNQPQHF. This chain links TRBV19 with TRBJ1-5; D gene unclear. Germline V lookup: CDR1 LNHDA, CDR2 SQIVND (reference sequence). This CDR3 region has 15 residues. V shed 7 bases and J shed 0 bases, with 13 bases lying between them.

This clone showed up just once. For the CDR3, the DNA is TGTGCCAGCAGTTTATCTGAACAGGGGCCATCACCCCTCCACTTT. Encoded protein: CASSLSEQGPSPLHF. The V gene is TRBV27, the J gene TRBJ1-6; 7 nucleotides match TRBD1. This CDR3 has 15 amino acids. Unmatched junction bases numbered 6, after V lost 0 bases and J lost 10 bases. Germline V CDR1 and CDR2: MNHEY, SMNVEV (reference sequence).

This clone has just one count. The chain uses TRBV20-1 and TRBJ1-2; D remains ambiguous. The CDR3 sequence is 12 residues long. Germline loops: CDR1 DFQATT, CDR2 SNEGSKA (reference sequence). V was shortened by 3 bases and J by 9 bases, with 14 bases between the two germline ends. The CDR3: CSASHVSPSYTF. Here the CDR3 DNA reads TGCAGTGCTAGTCACGTGTCCCCTAGCTACACCTTC.

The chain couples TRBV7-9 to TRBJ1-2; D gene unclear. The CDR3 is made up of 13 amino acids. The germline V gene has CDR1 SEHNR and CDR2 FQNEAQ (reference sequence). The V gene lost 4 bases and the J gene lost 4 bases, with 10 bases spanning the gap. This chain's CDR3 is CASSSTTSYGYTF. CDR3 sequence (DNA): TGTGCCAGCAGCTCCACCACCAGCTATGGCTACACCTTC.

The chain couples TRBV21-1 to TRBJ2-2; the D call of TRBD1 is as the table states it, not checked on the DNA. TRBV21-1 is a pseudogene. This CDR3 is built from 14 residues. CDR3 amino acids: CASSNRVPAGELFF. CDR3 DNA: TGTGCCAGCAGCAACAGGGTACCCGCCGGGGAGCTGTTTTTT.

This clone was counted once. This chain links TRBV7-2 with TRBJ1-2, with D unresolved. The CDR3 consists of 16 residues. V was clipped by 5 bases and J by 7 bases, with 23 bases between them. Germline V CDR1 and CDR2: SGHTA, FQGNSA. The CDR3 sequence is CASSPSQIPFRGGYTF. CDR3 coding DNA: TGTGCCAGCAGCCCCAGTCAGATACCCTTCCGGGGTGGCTACACCTTC. The whole variable domain, remainder taken from reference TRBV7-2 and TRBJ1-2, is GAGVSQSPSNKVTEKGKDVELRCDPISGHTALYWYRQSLGQGLEFLIYFQGNSAPDKSGLPSDRFSAERTGGSVSTLTIQRTQQEDSAVYLCASSPSQIPFRGGYTFGSGTRLTVV.

The chain links TRBV6-2 or TRBV6-3 to TRBJ2-7; 7 nucleotides agree with TRBD2. This CDR3 is built from 16 residues. Looked up from germline, CDR1 is MNHEY and CDR2 is SVGEGT. V lost 4 bases to trimming and J lost 3 bases; unmatched junction nucleotides: 12. The CDR3 coding sequence is TGTGCCAGCAGTTTCCTCCTGGGGGGGAGGGTCTACGAGCAGTACTTC. Translation gives CASSFLLGGRVYEQYF.

The chain recombines TRBV4-3 with TRBJ2-7, with a weak D call TRBD1 (5 bases). The CDR3 contains 13 residues. The germline V and J ends were trimmed by 1 base and 6 bases, with 10 bases remaining between them. In germline, CDR1 is LGHNA, CDR2 YSLEER. Here the CDR3 reads CASSQVMGREQYF. CDR3 sequence (DNA): TGCGCCAGCAGCCAAGTGATGGGGCGCGAGCAGTACTTC.

V and J are TRBV30 and TRBJ2-1, with D tentatively TRBD2 (6 bases). This CDR3 has 11 residues. CDR1 is GTSNPN, CDR2 SVGIG, per germline (reference sequence). Trimming removed 5 bases from V and 4 bases from J, with 6 bases in between. CDR3 DNA: TGTGCCTGGGCGGGGTACAATGAGCAGTTCTTC. It encodes CAWAGYNEQFF.

The sample holds a few counts of this clone. The chain joins TRBV12-5 to TRBJ2-7, with D maybe TRBD1 (5 bases). V was cut by 7 bases and J by 0 bases, with 13 bases left in between. CDR3 length: 14 residues. CDR1 LGHNT and CDR2 FRNRAP come from the germline V gene. The CDR3 bases are TGTGCTAGTGCCTTAGGACATTCCTCCTACGAGCAGTACTTC. Its protein product is CASALGHSSYEQYF.

This clone was counted only a few times. The V gene is TRBV7-6, the J gene TRBJ1-3, with no clear D. CDR1 is SGHVS and CDR2 is FNYEAQ in the germline V gene. The CDR3 totals 17 residues. V was clipped by 6 bases and J by 0 bases, with 18 bases between them. CDR3 sequence (DNA): TGTGCCAGCAGTAGGAACCTCGCGGGGAGCTCTGGAAACACCATATATTTT. Amino acid sequence: CASSRNLAGSSGNTIYF.

V and J are TRBV4-1 and TRBJ2-3; 7 bases are shared with TRBD2. The CDR3 is 17 amino acids. Germline trimming cut 4 bases from V and 2 bases from J; bases unmatched to any gene: 12. Germline V gene data show CDR1 as MGHRA and CDR2 as YSYEKL. CDR3 DNA: TGCGCCAGCAGCCTGCAGGCGGGGGAAATGCTCACAGATACGCAGTATTTT. Amino acid sequence: CASSLQAGEMLTDTQYF.

The chain has TRBV7-9 and TRBJ2-5, with 9 nucleotides matching TRBD2. Germline CDR1 is SEHNR and CDR2 is FQNEAQ (reference sequence). With 5 bases clipped from V and 5 bases from J, the junction kept 6 bases outside the gene matches. This CDR3 is 14 amino acids long. The CDR3 DNA is TGTGCCAGCAGCACGACTAGCGGTGAGGAGACCCAGTACTTC. The encoded protein is CASSTTSGEETQYF.

The chain employs TRBV19 and TRBJ2-7, with 9 bases that match TRBD1. There are 15 residues in the CDR3. Germline V CDR1 and CDR2: LNHDA, SQIVND (reference sequence). V was pared by 3 bases and J by 3 bases, with 6 bases of the junction left unmatched. CDR3: CASSIGGTGNYEQYF. CDR3 nucleotides: TGTGCCAGTAGTATTGGGGGGACAGGGAACTACGAGCAGTACTTC. Based on the CDR3 plus reference TRBV19 and TRBJ2-7, the full variable domain is DGGITQSPKYLFRKEGQNVTLSCEQNLNHDAMYWYRQDPGQGLRLIYYSQIVNDFQKGDIAEGYSVSREKKESFPLTVTSAQKNPTAFYLCASSIGGTGNYEQYFGPGTRLTVT.

The chain recombines TRBV28 with TRBJ1-2; 11 bases line up with TRBD1. The CDR3 consists of 17 residues. CDR1 is MDHEN, CDR2 SYDVKM, per germline. V lost 7 bases to trimming and J lost 6 bases; unmatched junction nucleotides: 16. The CDR3 region is CASIPGGPGTGGDGYTF. The CDR3 DNA sequence: TGTGCCAGCATCCCGGGGGGGCCCGGGACAGGGGGAGATGGCTACACCTTC.

The chain links TRBV19 to TRBJ1-1; D gene unclear. Germline-derived CDR1 and CDR2 are LNHDA and SQIVND (reference sequence). Trimming shortened V by 1 base and J by 0 bases, and 9 bases separated the two germline ends. The CDR3 is 15 residues long. DNA of the CDR3: TGTGCCAGTAGTATAGCCCTCGCGGTGAACACTGAAGCTTTCTTT. Protein product: CASSIALAVNTEAFF.

Comment on this clone: Other nucleotide sequences from this sample produce the same CDR3. This chain links TRBV7-2 with TRBJ1-4, with 10 bases lining up with TRBD1. Trimming took 5 bases from V and 7 from J; bases not matched to a gene: 7. The CDR3 covers 15 residues. Germline V gives CDR1 SGHTA, CDR2 FQGNSA. The CDR3 here is CASSPRDRGFEKLFF. The CDR3 nucleotides read TGTGCCAGCAGCCCCCGGGACAGGGGATTTGAAAAACTGTTTTTT.

The chain couples TRBV2 to TRBJ2-3, with D possibly matching TRBD1 (5 bases). In germline, CDR1 is SNHLY, CDR2 FYNNEI. CDR3 size: 18 residues. V lost 7 bases and J lost 3, with 26 bases in between. The CDR3 sequence: CASKAGGLGPRTTDTQYF. The CDR3 DNA follows: TGTGCCAGCAAGGCAGGTGGTTTGGGGCCTCGGACAACAGATACGCAGTATTTT.

This clone has only one observation. This chain links TRBV9 with TRBJ2-3, with D maybe TRBD1 (5 bases). The CDR3 runs to 15 residues. V lost 4 bases, J lost 2 bases, and 14 bases lay in between. CDR1 is SGDLS and CDR2 is YYNGEE in the germline V gene. The CDR3 sequence: CASSPRQILTDTQYF. CDR3 nucleotide sequence: TGTGCCAGCAGCCCCAGACAGATTCTCACAGATACGCAGTATTTT.